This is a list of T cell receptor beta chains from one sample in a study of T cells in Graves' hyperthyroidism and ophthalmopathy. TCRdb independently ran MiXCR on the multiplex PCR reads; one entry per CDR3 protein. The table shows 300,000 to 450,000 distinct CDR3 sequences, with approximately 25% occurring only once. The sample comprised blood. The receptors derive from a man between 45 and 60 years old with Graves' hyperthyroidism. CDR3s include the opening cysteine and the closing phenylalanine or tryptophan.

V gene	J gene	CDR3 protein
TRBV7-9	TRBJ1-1	CASSSSPGREAFF
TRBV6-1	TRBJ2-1	CASSDNSVNHNEQFF
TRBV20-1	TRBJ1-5	CSARRGVHQPQHF
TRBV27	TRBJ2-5	CASSSRLAGDETQYF
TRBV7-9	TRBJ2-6	CASSRGGLGANVLTF
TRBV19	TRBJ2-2	CASSQAPNTGELFF
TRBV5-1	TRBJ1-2	CASSFDRGGGGYTF
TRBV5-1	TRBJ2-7	CASSARGGGLSYEQYF
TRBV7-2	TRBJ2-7	CASSLGGWSRQYF
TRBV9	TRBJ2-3	CASSVEAGGGDTQYF
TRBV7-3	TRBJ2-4	CASSLGHQNIQYF
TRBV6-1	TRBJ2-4	CASSEGGSGSIQYF
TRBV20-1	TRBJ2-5	CSAPASGRETQYF
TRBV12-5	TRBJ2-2	CASGFGQGNTRELFF
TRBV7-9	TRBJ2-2	CANNIAGKDTGELFF
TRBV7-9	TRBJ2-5	CASSPWQPQETQYF
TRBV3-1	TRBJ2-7	CASSQGILVRTYEQYF
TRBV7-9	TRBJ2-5	CASSPDRTQETQYF
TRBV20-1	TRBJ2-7	CSARSESSYEQYF
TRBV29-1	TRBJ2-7	CSVTNVAGVREQYF
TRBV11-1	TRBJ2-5	CASSTALAGQQGTQYF
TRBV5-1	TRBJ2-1	CASSLASGRPYNEQFF
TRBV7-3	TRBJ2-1	CASSLQNSEQFF
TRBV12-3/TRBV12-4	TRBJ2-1	CASSLTGAMTSYNEQFF
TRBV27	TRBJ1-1	CASSSLTEAFF
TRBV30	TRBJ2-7	CAWTSTGTLKRYF
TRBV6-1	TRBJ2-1	CASNLQQSWRAQNNEQFF
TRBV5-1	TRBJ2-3	CASSLTGLAGLDTQYF
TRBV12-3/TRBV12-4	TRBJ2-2	CASRFLGANTGELFF
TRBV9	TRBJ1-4	CASSVSPEHEKLFF
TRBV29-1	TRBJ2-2	CSAFAGDTGELFF
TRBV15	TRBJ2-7	CATSVAPGASYEQYF
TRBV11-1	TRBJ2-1	CASSRGLAGVDDEQFF
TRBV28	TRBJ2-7	CASSLQLSYEQYF
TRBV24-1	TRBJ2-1	CATSASGRANEQFF
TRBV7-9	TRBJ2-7	CASTPTPGQGGTSGSLEQYF
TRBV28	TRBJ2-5	CASSRHGTQYF
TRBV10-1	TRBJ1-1	CASSESTAMNTEAFF
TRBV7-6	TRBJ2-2	CASSLSGRATGEPFF
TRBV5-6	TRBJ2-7	CASSLLSGYEQYF
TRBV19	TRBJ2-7	CASSLGGSWAEQYF
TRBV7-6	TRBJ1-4	CASSPLSRDEKLFF
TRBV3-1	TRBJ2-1	CASSWGGSPYNEQFF
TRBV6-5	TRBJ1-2	CASSSGTPNYGYTF
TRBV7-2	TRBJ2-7	CASSFTGTSGREQYF
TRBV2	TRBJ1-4	CASKESPAPGEKLFF
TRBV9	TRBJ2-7	CASSVGAGGPSSYEQYF
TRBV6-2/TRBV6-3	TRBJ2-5	CASSATGGSQETQYF
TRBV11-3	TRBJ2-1	CASSTRLAAYNEQFF
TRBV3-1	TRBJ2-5	CASSQELAGEETQYF
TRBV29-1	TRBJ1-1	CSAEGDGTGAEAFF
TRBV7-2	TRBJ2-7	CASSLSPASGRSNEQYF
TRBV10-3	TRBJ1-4	CATRRLEEKLFF
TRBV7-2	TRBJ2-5	CASSLGTSETQYF
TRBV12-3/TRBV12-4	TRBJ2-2	CASNVGPLAGELFF
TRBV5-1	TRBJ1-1	CASSSSGENTEAFF
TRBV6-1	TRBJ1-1	CASSPSRTMNTEAFF
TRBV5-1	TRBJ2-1	CASKYFPTSGRIPYNEQFF
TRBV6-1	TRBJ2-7	CASIDAGNSYEQYF